This TCR beta chain stems from a study of blood T cell repertoires in COVID-19. Produced via immunoSEQ multiplex PCR; TCRdb's table is partial and in-frame only. The sample consists of roughly 26,000 clones, around 83% of them appearing once. Sequencing was performed on peripheral blood. The receptor comes from a human donor in a cohort sampled during active COVID-19.

CDR3 residues: CSVEAGLAGPLDEQFF. In DNA, the CDR3 is TGCAGCGTTGAAGCGGGACTAGCGGGGCCTTTGGATGAGCAGTTCTTC. This chain uses TRBV29-1 with TRBJ2-1, with 13 bases that match TRBD2. The germline V gene encodes CDR1 SQVTM and CDR2 ANQGSEA. V gave up 1 base and J gave up 8 bases; unmatched junction bases: 8. The length of the CDR3 is 16 residues.